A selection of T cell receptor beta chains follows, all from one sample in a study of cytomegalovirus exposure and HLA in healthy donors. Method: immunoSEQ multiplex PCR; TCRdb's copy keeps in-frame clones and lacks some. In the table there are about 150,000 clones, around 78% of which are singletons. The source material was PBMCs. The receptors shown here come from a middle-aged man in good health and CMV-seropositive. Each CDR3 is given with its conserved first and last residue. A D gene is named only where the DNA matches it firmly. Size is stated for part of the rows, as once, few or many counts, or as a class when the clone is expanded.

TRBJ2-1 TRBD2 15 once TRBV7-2 TGTGCCAGCAGCTTAGTGGCTAGCGGTTACAATGAGCAGTTCTTC CASSLVASGYNEQFF
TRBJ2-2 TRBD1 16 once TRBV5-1 TGCGCCAGCAGCTTGGGGACAGGGCCGAACACCGGGGAGCTGTTTTTT CASSLGTGPNTGELFF
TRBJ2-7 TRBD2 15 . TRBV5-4 TGTGCCAGCAGTTCTCGTACTAGCGGAGGTTACGAGCAGTACTTC CASSSRTSGGYEQYF
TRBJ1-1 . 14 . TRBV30 TGTGCCTGGAGCTACAGGACCATGAACACTGAAGCTTTCTTT CAWSYRTMNTEAFF
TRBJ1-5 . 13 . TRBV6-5 TGTGCCAGCGAGGCGGGAAGTGATCAGCCCCAGCATTTT CASEAGSDQPQHF
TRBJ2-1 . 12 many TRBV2 TGTGCCAGCAGTCCCACTGGCAATGAGCAGTTCTTC CASSPTGNEQFF
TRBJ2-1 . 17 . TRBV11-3 TGTGCCAGCAGCTCCTCGGTTCGCGGGGTCTCCTACAATGAGCAGTTCTTC CASSSSVRGVSYNEQFF
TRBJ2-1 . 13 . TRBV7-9 TGTGCCAGCAGGATTGATAGGGGGAATGAGCAGTTCTTC CASRIDRGNEQFF
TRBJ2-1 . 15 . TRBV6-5 TGTGCCAGCAGTTACTACGGCGGGGCCTACAATGAGCAGTTCTTC CASSYYGGAYNEQFF
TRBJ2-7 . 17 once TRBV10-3 TGTGCCATCACCAATGGCCCGGGCCCCGGTGGAGGCTACGAGCAGTACTTC CAITNGPGPGGGYEQYF
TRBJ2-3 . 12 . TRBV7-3 TGTGCCAGCAGCCGAGTTGCAGATACGCAGTATTTT CASSRVADTQYF
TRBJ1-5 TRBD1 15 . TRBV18 TGTGCCAGCTCACCACAGGGACAGGGAAATCAGCCCCAGCATTTT CASSPQGQGNQPQHF
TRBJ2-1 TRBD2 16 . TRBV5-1 TGCGCCAGCAGCCCCATACGAGCGGGGTCCTACAATGAGCAGTTCTTC CASSPIRAGSYNEQFF
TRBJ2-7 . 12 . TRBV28 TGTGCCAGCAGGAAGGAGCCCTACGAGCAGTACTTC CASRKEPYEQYF
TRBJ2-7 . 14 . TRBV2 TGTGCCAGCGGCTTGGGGGCGTCCTCCTACGAGCAGTACTTC CASGLGASSYEQYF
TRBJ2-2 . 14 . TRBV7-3 TGTGCCAGCAGCGACGGACTAAACACCGGGGAGCTGTTTTTT CASSDGLNTGELFF
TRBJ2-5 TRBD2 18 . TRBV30 TGTGCCTGGAGTGAGGTGGGAGGACTAGCGGATTTACAAGAGACCCAGTACTTC CAWSEVGGLADLQETQYF
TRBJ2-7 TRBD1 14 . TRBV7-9 TGTTCCAGCAGCTTAGGGGGCTCCTCCTACGAGCAGTACTTC CSSSLGGSSYEQYF
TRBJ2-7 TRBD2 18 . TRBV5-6 TGTGCCAGCAGCTTCCCATCTAGCGGGAGGGCCGGCTACTACGAGCAGTACTTC CASSFPSSGRAGYYEQYF
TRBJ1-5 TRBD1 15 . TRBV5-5 TGTGCCAGCAGCTTCACAGGGGAGTGGAATCAGCCCCAGCATTTT CASSFTGEWNQPQHF
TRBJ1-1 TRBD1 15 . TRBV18 TGTGCCAGCTCCCCCCTACAGGGGCGTAGTACTGAAGCTTTCTTT CASSPLQGRSTEAFF
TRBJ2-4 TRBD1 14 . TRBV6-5 TGTGCCAGCAGTACCCGGGACAGGGTAAACATTCAGTACTTC CASSTRDRVNIQYF
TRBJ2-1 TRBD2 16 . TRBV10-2 TGCGCCAGCAGTGACAGCGGGAGGGGTGCCTACAATGAGCAGTTCTTC CASSDSGRGAYNEQFF
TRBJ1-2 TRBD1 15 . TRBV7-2 TGTGCCAGCAGCCCGAACACAGGGGGTAACTATGGCTACACCTTC CASSPNTGGNYGYTF
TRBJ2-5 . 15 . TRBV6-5 TGTGCCAGCAGTTTACGAACGACAGCTGCAGGGACCCAGTACTTC CASSLRTTAAGTQYF
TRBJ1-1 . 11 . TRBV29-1 TGCAGCGTTCCTCAGGGAACCGAAGCTTTCTTT CSVPQGTEAFF
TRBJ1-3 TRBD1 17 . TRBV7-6 TGTGCCAGCAGCTTATCAGGGGGCGCGGGTGCTGGAAACACCATATATTTT CASSLSGGAGAGNTIYF
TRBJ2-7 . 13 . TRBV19 TGTGCCAGTAGTATCGATAGTTCCTACGAGCAGTACTTC CASSIDSSYEQYF
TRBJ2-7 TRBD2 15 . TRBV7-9 TGTGCCAGCAGCTTAGTGGTAGCGGGAGCCTACGAGCAGTACTTC CASSLVVAGAYEQYF
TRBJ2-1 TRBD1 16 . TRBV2 TGTGCCAGCAGTTCACAGGGGGCTGAGGGCTACAATGAGCAGTTCTTC CASSSQGAEGYNEQFF
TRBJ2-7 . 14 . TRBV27 TGTGCCAGCAGTTTCTCGGGAGTCCCCTACGAGCAGTACTTC CASSFSGVPYEQYF
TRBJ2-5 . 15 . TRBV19 TGTGCCAGTAGTATAGAGGGACACAAAGGAGAGACCCAGTACTTC CASSIEGHKGETQYF
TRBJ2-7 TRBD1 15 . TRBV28 TGTGCCAGCCGTATCTCAGGGACAGCCTTCTACGAGCAGTACTTC CASRISGTAFYEQYF
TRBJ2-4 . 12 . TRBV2 TGTGCCAGCAGTGTTAGCGGCGACATTCAGTACTTC CASSVSGDIQYF
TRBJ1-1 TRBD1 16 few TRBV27 TGTGCCAGCAGCCGAGGGGGCGACGCACGGGACACTGAAGCTTTCTTT CASSRGGDARDTEAFF
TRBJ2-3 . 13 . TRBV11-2 TGTGCCAGCAGTCCCGGTCCCCGCGATACGCAGTATTTT CASSPGPRDTQYF
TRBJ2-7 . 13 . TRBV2 TGTGCCAGCAGTGCGGACAGAACCTACGAGCAGTACTTC CASSADRTYEQYF
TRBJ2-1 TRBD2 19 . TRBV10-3 TGTGCCATCAGTGAGCGGCTAGCGGGCTCCTCACTCTCCTACAATGAGCAGTTCTTC CAISERLAGSSLSYNEQFF